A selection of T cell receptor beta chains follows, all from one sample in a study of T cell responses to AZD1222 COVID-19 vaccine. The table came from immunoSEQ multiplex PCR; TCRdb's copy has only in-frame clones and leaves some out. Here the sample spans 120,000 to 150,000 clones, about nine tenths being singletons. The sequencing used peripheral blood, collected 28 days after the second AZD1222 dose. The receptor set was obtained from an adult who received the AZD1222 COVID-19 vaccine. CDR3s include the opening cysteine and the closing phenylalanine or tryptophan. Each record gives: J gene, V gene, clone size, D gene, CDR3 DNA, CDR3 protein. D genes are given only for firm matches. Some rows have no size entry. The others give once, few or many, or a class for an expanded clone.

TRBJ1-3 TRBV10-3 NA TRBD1 TGTGCCATAGGACAGGGTGACTCTGGAAACACCATATATTTT CAIGQGDSGNTIYF
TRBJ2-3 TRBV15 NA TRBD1 TGTGCCACCAGCTGGGACAGGGGGGGAACAGATACGCAGTATTTT CATSWDRGGTDTQYF
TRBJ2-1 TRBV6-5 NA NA TGTGCCAGCATTGGTCGGGACCGATACAATGAGCAGTTCTTC CASIGRDRYNEQFF
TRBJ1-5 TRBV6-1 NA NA TGTGCCAGCAGTGAAGCTCCCCCCGGGGCCAGAAGCAATCAGCCCCAGCATTTT CASSEAPPGARSNQPQHF
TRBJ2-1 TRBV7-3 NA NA TGTGCCAGCAGCACTAGAGGGGGGCCATACAATGAGCAGTTCTTC CASSTRGGPYNEQFF
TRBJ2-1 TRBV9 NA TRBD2 TGTGCCAGCAGCCAGACCCGGGAGGGCCGAGGTGAGCAGTTCTTC CASSQTREGRGEQFF
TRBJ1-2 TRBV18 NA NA TGTGCCAGCTCACCACAGGGGGGGCCCAACCCTGACTACACCTTC CASSPQGGPNPDYTF
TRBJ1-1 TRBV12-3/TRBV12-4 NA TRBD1 TGTGCCAGCAGAACAGGGGGGAACACTGAAGCTTTCTTT CASRTGGNTEAFF
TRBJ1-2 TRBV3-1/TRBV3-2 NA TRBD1 TGTGCCAGCAGCGTAGGGGGCGCGGGTAACTATGGCTACACCTTC CASSVGGAGNYGYTF
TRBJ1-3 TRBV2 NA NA TGTGCCAGCAGCCCACAGGGACATGGAAACACCATATATTTT CASSPQGHGNTIYF
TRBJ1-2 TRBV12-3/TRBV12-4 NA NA TGTGCCAGCAGCAAGGACGGGTACGGTGGCTACACCTTC CASSKDGYGGYTF
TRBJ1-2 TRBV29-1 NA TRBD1 TGCAGCGTCCGACCTAACAGGGGAGTCCTCTATGGCTACACCTTC CSVRPNRGVLYGYTF
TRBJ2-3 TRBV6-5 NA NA TGTGCCAGCAGCCAACAGGGCTTTAGCACAGATACGCAGTATTTT CASSQQGFSTDTQYF
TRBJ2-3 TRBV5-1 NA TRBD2 TGCGCCAGCAGCTTGGGTGCAGCGGGGGGGAGCACAGATACGCAGTATTTT CASSLGAAGGSTDTQYF
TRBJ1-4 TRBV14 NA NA TGTGCCAGCAGCCAAGGCGGTCTTCCCTATAATGAAAAACTGTTTTTT CASSQGGLPYNEKLFF
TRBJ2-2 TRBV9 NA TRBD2 TGTGCCAGCAGCTCGCGACTAGCGGGAGGCACCGGGGAGCTGTTTTTT CASSSRLAGGTGELFF
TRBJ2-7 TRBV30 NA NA TGTGCCTGGAGTGATGGCAGGGCCTACGGGGATATCTACGAGCAGTACTTC CAWSDGRAYGDIYEQYF
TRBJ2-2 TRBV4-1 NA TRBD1 TGCGCCAGCAGCCACCGGGACAGTAACACCGGGGAGCTGTTTTTT CASSHRDSNTGELFF
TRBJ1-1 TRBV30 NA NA TGTGCCTGGACTCACGGGACCTTGACCACTGAAGCTTTCTTT CAWTHGTLTTEAFF
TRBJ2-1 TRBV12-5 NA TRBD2 TGTGCTAGTGGTTTGACGCGGAGCGGGAGAGGGGGATACAATGAGCAGTTCTTC CASGLTRSGRGGYNEQFF
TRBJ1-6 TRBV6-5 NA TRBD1 TGTGCCAGCAGTCGGACAGGGGTTAATTCACCCCTCCACTTT CASSRTGVNSPLHF
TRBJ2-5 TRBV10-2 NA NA TGCGCCAGCAGTGAGTTAATAGGGAGGGAGACCCAGTACTTC CASSELIGRETQYF
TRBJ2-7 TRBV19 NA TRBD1 TGTGCCAGTAGTTCTCCAGGGGGCCCCCACTACTACGAGCAGTACTTC CASSSPGGPHYYEQYF
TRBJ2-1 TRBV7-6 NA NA TGTGCCAGCAGCCCCTTCGGAGGGGGGAATGAGCAGTTCTTC CASSPFGGGNEQFF
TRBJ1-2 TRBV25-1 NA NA TGTGCCAGCAGTGATACAGGCAACTATGGCTACACCTTC CASSDTGNYGYTF
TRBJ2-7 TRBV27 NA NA TGTGCCAGCAGTGCACGGGATGTTCGCTACGAGCAGTACTTC CASSARDVRYEQYF
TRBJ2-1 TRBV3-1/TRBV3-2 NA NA TGTGCCAGCAGCGGGGCTTGGGGGAGCCCCAATGAGCAGTTCTTC CASSGAWGSPNEQFF
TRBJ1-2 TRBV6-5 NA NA TGTGCCAGCAGGGCGGAGGGGGGCCCTAACTATGGCTACACCTTC CASRAEGGPNYGYTF
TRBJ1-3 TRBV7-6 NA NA TGTGCCAGCAGCTTTGGACGGCGCTCTGGAAACACCATATATTTT CASSFGRRSGNTIYF
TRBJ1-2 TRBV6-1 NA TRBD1 TGTGCCAGCAGTGCCAAGGGACAGGGGCTTAACTATGGCTACACCTTC CASSAKGQGLNYGYTF
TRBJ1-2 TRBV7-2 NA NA TGTGCCAGCAGCTTAGCGCGGGGGGACTATGGCTACACCTTC CASSLARGDYGYTF
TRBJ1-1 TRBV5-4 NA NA TGTGCCAGCAGCTTAGCGACACCGAACACTGAAGCTTTCTTT CASSLATPNTEAFF
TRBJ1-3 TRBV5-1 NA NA TGCGCCAGCAGCAATGTCGGGGGAAACACCATATATTTT CASSNVGGNTIYF
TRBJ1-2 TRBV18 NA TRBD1 TGTGCCAGCTCGCCCCGACAGGGTGGCTTGGACTATGGCTACACCTTC CASSPRQGGLDYGYTF
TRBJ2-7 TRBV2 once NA TGTGCCAGCAACACGCTACAGGGTTACGAGCAGTACTTC CASNTLQGYEQYF